This T cell receptor (beta chain) appears in the sequencing data of a study of Ad26.COV2.S vaccination and SARS-CoV-2 variants. Treatment given: approximately 18 received Ad26.COV2.S at low or high dose, single or two shots; five or six received placebo; per-sample allocation not given. At day 63 after the first vaccine or placebo injection, samples were drawn. Sequencing was performed with immunoSEQ multiplex PCR; in TCRdb, only in-frame clones are kept and a portion is missing. The sample holds around 340,000 clones, 75% to 90% seen once. This CDR3 spans 15 amino acids. With V trimmed by 5 bases and J by 2 bases, 1 base remained unmatched. Germline V lookup: CDR1 LGHDT, CDR2 YNNKEL (reference sequence).

The sequence was collected from a person between 18 and 65 years old who received the Ad26.COV2.S COVID-19 vaccine or a placebo. V and J are TRBV3-1 (or the pseudogene TRBV3-2) and TRBJ2-3; 13 positions match TRBD2. This specimen was peripheral blood, taken in a trial of Ad26.COV2.S vaccine versus placebo. The CDR3 spells CASSGTSGDTDTQYF. In DNA form, the CDR3 reads TGTGCCAGCAGCGGGACTAGCGGGGACACAGATACGCAGTATTTT.